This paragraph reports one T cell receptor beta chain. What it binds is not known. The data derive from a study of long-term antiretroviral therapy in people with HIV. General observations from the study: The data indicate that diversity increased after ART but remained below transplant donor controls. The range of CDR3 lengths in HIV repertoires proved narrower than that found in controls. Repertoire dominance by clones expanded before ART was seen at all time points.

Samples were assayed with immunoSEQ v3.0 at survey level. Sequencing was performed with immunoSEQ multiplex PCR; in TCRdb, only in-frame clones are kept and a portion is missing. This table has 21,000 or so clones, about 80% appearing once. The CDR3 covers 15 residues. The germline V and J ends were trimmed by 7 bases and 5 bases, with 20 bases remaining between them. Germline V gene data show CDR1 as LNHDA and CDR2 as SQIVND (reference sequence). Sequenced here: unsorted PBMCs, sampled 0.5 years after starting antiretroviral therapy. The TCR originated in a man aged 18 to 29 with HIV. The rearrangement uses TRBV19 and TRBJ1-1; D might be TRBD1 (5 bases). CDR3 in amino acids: CASIEGEKKGTEAFF. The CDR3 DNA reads TGTGCCAGTATTGAAGGGGAAAAGAAAGGGACTGAAGCTTTCTTT.